This T cell receptor beta chain was recovered during a study of response to subunit inactivated influenza vaccine (dated 2018 in TCRdb). About the investigation overall: Deep quantitative profiling of the T cell receptor repertoire was used in the study to follow responses to a trivalent subunit inactivated influenza vaccine.

Library method: RT-PCR. The sequencer was an Illumina HiSeq 2500. In-frame beta chains were kept once TCRdb had trimmed the public reads at Q25 with fastp and called clones with MiXCR. Here each entry gathers all rows of one CDR3 protein and keeps the most common genes and DNA. The sample contains hundreds of thousands of distinct CDR3 sequences, 10% to 12% of them found a single time. 9.5% to 12% of the sample rests with the top ten. With respect to this clonotype: Its antigen has not been determined. Base qualities are not at hand, and no much larger clone is one base apart.

What the authors observed across the whole study: The authors suggested that each seasonal influenza vaccination may recruit only a limited number of new T cells.

Trimming takes 5 bases off V and 4 bases off J; junction bases not matched to a gene: 6. The CDR3 sequence holds 14 residues, the cysteine and phenylalanine included. Only the CDR3 DNA is retained, 42 bases long and in frame from the first base. Based on the germline V gene, the CDR1 and CDR2 sequences are MNHNS and SASEGT. The data were also submitted as part of a second study, on T cells expressing NK-cell markers. From that second study: TCR beta cDNA libraries were prepared using 5'RACE template switching, which introduced a universal primer site and unique molecular identifiers. TCR beta-chain repertoires were profiled in sorted CD3+CD56+NKG2C+, CD3+CD56+NKG2C- and CD3+CD56-NKG2C+ T-cell subsets from fewer than 10 donors. Of the eight sequenced donors, seven were found to be HCMV-seropositive and one was found to be HCMV-seronegative. In several experiments an anti-gammadeltaTCR antibody was added to restrict sorting to alphabetaTCR-expressing T cells. In six donors, the dominant CD3+CD56+NKG2C+ clonotypes were found to rank among the top 10 CD8+ clonotypes and to make up about 1.0-8% of CD8+ T cells. Those dominant clonotypes were again the most abundant among CD3+CD56-NKG2C+ cells in four donors, at roughly 25-65%. Whether the expanded NKG2C-expressing T cell clones were specific for HCMV antigens was left unclear. Randomly selected healthy volunteers, three men and five women, were used as the eight sequenced donors. HCMV serostatus was determined by detecting HCMV-specific IgG in serum with a commercial ELISA kit. Ficoll density gradient centrifugation was used to isolate peripheral blood mononuclear cells from blood. For about 6 donors, unsorted PBMC were also used to sequence bulk peripheral blood T-cell repertoires. cDNA synthesis was primed from the TCR beta constant segment, followed by two successive PCR amplification steps. Sequencing of the libraries produced 2 x 150 bp reads on Illumina HiSeq 2000/2500, MiSeq or NextSeq. MIGEC handled demultiplexing of the reads and grouping by UMI, while MiTCR was used to assemble and quantify clonotypes. Only TCR cDNA sequences supported by at least two reads were kept to exclude erroneous sequences. The tcR package was used for downstream repertoire analysis, and clonotypes were matched between fractions using CDR3 nucleotide sequence together with V segment. VDJmatch was used to annotate antigen specificity against VDJdb, with one amino acid substitution in CDR3 permitted.

This TCR came from a man in his fifties or sixties who received an inactivated influenza vaccine. Donor details come from another sample of the same person, matched by shared clones. The sequence is built from TRBV6-1 and TRBJ2-7, and 9 bases in between align with TRBD1. The material was PBMCs from blood, obtained on the day of vaccination. Here is the DNA: TGTGCCAGCAGTCTAACAGGGGGCAATTACGAGCAGTACTTC. Translated, this gives CASSLTGGNYEQYF.